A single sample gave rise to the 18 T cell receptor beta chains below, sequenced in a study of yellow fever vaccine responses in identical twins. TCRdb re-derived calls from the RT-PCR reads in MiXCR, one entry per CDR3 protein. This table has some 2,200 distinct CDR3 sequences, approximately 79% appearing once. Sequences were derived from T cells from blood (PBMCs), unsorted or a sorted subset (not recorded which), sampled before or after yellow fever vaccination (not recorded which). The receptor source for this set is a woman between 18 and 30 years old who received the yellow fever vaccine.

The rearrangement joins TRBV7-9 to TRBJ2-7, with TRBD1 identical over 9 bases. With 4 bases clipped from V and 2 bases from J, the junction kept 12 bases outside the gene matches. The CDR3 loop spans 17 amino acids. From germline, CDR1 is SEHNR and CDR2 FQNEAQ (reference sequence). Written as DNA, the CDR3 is TGTGCCAGCAGCTCTACTCGGGACAGGGACCTTACCTACGAGCAGTACTTC. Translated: CASSSTRDRDLTYEQYF.

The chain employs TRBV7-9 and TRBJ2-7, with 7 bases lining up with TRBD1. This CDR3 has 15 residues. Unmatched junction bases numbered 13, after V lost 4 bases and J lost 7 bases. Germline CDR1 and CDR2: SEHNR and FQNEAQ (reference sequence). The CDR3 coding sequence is TGTGCCAGCAGCTCCAGACAGGGCCCCTCCCGAGAGCAGTACTTC. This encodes CASSSRQGPSREQYF.

The DNA of the CDR3 is TGTGCCAGCAGTGAAGAGATACTAAACTCTAGCACAGATACGCAGTATTTT. It translates to CASSEEILNSSTDTQYF. This chain joins TRBV2 and TRBJ2-3; D remains ambiguous. Per germline, CDR1 SNHLY and CDR2 FYNNEI. This CDR3 is built from 17 residues. V gave up 1 base and J gave up 0 bases, with 14 bases separating them.

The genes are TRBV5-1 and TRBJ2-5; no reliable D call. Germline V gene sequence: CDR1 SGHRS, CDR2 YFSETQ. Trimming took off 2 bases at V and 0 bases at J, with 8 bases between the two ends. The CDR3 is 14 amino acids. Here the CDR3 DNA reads TGCGCCAGCAGCTTAGACGGTTACCAAGAGACCCAGTACTTC. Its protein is CASSLDGYQETQYF.

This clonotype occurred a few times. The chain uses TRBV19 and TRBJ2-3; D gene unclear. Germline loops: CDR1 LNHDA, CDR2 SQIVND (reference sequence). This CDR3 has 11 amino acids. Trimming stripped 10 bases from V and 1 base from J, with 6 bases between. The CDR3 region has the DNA TGTGCCACTGGAGGCACAGATACGCAGTATTTT. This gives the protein CATGGTDTQYF. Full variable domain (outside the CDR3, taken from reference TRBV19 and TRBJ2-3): DGGITQSPKYLFRKEGQNVTLSCEQNLNHDAMYWYRQDPGQGLRLIYYSQIVNDFQKGDIAEGYSVSREKKESFPLTVTSAQKNPTAFYLCATGGTDTQYFGPGTRLTVL.

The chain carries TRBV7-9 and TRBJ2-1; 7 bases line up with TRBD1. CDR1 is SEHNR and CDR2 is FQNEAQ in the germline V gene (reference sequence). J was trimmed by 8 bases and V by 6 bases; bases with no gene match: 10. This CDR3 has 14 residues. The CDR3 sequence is CASSDRDYLYEQFF. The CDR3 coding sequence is TGTGCCAGCAGTGACAGGGATTATTTGTATGAGCAGTTCTTC.

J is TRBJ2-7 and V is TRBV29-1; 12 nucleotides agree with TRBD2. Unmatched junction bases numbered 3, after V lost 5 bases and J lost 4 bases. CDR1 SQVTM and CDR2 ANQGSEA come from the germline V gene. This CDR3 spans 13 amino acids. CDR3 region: CSVPSGRAYEQYF. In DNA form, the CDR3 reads TGCAGCGTTCCTAGCGGGAGGGCTTACGAGCAGTACTTC.

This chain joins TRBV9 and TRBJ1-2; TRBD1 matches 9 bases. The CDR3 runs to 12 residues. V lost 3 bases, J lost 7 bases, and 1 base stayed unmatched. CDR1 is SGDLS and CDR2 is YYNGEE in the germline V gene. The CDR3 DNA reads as TGTGCCAGCAGCGGGACAGGGGCTGGCTACACCTTC. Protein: CASSGTGAGYTF.

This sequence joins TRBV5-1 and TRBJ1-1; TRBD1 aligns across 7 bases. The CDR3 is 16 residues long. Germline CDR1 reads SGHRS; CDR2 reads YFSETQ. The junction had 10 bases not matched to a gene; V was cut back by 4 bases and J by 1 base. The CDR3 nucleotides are TGCGCCAGCAGCCATGATCTACAGGGGCCGAACACTGAAGCTTTCTTT. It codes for CASSHDLQGPNTEAFF.

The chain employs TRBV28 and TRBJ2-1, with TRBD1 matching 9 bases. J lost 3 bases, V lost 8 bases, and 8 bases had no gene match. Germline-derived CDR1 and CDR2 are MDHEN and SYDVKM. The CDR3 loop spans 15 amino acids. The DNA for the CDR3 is TGTGCCAGCTCCCCGGGACAGGGTGACTACAATGAGCAGTTCTTC. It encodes CASSPGQGDYNEQFF. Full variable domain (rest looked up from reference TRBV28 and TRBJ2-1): DVKVTQSSRYLVKRTGEKVFLECVQDMDHENMFWYRQDPGLGLRLIYFSYDVKMKEKGDIPEGYSVSREKKERFSLILESASTNQTSMYLCASSPGQGDYNEQFFGPGTRLTVL.

The CDR3 spells CASSQNRVTSTDTQYF. CDR3 sequence (DNA): TGCGCCAGCAGCCAGAACAGAGTCACTAGCACAGATACGCAGTATTTT. This sequence joins TRBV4-3 and TRBJ2-3; D is undetermined. The CDR3 extends over 16 amino acids. Trimming stripped 3 bases from V and 0 bases from J, with 13 bases between. Germline V lookup: CDR1 LGHNA, CDR2 YSLEER.

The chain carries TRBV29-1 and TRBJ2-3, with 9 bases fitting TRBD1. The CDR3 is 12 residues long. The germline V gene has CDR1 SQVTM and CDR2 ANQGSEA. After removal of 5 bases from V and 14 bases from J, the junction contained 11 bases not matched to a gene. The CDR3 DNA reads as TGCAGCGTTCCCGCCGGGACAGGGAGTCCGTATTTT. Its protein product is CSVPAGTGSPYF.

CDR3 in amino acids: CASSLGDLINEQFF. The CDR3, as DNA: TGTGCCAGCAGCTTAGGGGACTTAATAAATGAGCAGTTCTTC. The chain has TRBV7-9 and TRBJ2-1, with D perhaps TRBD2 (6 bases). Trimming pared 1 base from V and 7 bases from J, leaving 11 bases between. This CDR3 spans 14 amino acids. Germline CDR1 is SEHNR and CDR2 is FQNEAQ (reference sequence).

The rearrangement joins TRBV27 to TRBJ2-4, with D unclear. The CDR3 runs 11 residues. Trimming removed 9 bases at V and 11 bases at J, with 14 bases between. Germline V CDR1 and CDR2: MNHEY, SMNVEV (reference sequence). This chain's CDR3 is CARPWETLQYF. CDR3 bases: TGTGCCAGGCCTTGGGAAACTCTTCAGTACTTC.

In nucleotides, the CDR3 is TGTGCCAGCAGCCTGCACAGGGGGTTCGAGCAGTACTTC. Its protein product is CASSLHRGFEQYF. The rearrangement uses TRBV13 and TRBJ2-7, with 8 nucleotides matching TRBD1. CDR1 is PRHDT, CDR2 FYEKMQ, per germline (reference sequence). CDR3 length: 13 amino acids. V lost 5 bases to trimming and J lost 6 bases; unmatched junction nucleotides: 6.

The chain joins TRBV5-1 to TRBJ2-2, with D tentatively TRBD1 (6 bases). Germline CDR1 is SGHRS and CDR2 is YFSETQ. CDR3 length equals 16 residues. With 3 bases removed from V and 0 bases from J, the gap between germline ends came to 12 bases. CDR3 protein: CASSSEDSANTGELFF. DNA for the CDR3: TGCGCCAGCAGCTCAGAGGACAGCGCGAACACCGGGGAGCTGTTTTTT.

The CDR3 region is CASSLVLGYNEQFF. As DNA, the CDR3 is TGTGCCAGCAGCTTAGTGTTAGGGTATAATGAGCAGTTCTTC. The chain links TRBV7-9 to TRBJ2-1; D not certain. The germline V gene has CDR1 SEHNR and CDR2 FQNEAQ (reference sequence). CDR3 size: 14 residues. V lost 1 base to trimming and J lost 7 bases, with 11 bases between them.

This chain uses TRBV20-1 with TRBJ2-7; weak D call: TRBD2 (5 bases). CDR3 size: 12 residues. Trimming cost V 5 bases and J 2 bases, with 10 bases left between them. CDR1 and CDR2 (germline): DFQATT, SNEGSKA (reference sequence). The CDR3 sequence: CSAEGLPYEQYF. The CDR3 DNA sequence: TGCAGTGCTGAAGGACTTCCCTACGAGCAGTACTTC.